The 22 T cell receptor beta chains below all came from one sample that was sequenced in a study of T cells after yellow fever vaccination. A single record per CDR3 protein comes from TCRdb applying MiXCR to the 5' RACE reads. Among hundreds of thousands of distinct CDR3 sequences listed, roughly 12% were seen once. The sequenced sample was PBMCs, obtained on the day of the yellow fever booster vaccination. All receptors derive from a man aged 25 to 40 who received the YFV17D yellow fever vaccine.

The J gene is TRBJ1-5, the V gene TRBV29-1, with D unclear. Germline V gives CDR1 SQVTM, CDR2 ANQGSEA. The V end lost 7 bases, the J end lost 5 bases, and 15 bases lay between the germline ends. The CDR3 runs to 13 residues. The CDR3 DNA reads TGCAGCGCTACTCCCGGAAGGGATCAGCCCCAGCATTTT. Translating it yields CSATPGRDQPQHF.

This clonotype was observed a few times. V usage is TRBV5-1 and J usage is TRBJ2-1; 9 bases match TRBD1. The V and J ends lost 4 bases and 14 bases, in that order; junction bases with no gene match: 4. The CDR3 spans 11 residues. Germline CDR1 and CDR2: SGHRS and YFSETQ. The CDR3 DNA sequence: TGCGCCAGCAGCCCAGACAGGGGGAAGTTCTTC. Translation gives CASSPDRGKFF.

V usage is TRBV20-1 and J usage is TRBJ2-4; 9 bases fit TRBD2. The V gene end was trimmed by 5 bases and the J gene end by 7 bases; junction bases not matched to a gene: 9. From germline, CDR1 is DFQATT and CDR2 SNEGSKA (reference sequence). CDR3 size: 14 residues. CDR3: CSAERGTSMNIQYF. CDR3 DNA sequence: TGCAGTGCTGAGCGGGGGACTAGCATGAACATTCAGTACTTC.

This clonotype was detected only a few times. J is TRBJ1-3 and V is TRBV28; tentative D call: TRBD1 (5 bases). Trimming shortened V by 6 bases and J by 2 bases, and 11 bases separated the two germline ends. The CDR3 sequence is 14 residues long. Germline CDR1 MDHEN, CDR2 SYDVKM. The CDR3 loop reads CASSPGLTGNTIYF. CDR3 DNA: TGTGCCAGCAGCCCGGGACTTACTGGAAACACCATATATTTT.

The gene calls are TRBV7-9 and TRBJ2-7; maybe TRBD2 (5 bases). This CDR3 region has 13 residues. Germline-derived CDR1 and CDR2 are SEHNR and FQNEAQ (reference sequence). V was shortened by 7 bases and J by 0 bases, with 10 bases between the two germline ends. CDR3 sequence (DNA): TGTGCCAGCAAAAGGGAGCGCTCCTACGAGCAGTACTTC. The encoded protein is CASKRERSYEQYF.

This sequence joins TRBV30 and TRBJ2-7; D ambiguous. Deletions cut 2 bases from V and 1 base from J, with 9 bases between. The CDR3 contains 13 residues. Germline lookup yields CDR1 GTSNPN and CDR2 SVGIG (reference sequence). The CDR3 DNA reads TGTGCCTGGAGTTTTGACACTTCCTACGAGCAGTACTTC. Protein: CAWSFDTSYEQYF.

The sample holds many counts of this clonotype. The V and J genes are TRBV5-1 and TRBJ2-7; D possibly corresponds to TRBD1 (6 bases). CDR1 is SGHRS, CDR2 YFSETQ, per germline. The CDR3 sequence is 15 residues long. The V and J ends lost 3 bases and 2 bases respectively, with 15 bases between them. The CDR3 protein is CASSSAVGGTYEQYF. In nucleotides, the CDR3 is TGCGCCAGCAGCTCGGCGGTAGGGGGAACCTACGAGCAGTACTTC. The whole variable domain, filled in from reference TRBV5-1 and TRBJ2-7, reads KAGVTQTPRYLIKTRGQQVTLSCSPISGHRSVSWYQQTPGQGLQFLFEYFSETQRNKGNFPGRFSGRQFSNSRSEMNVSTLELGDSALYLCASSSAVGGTYEQYFGPGTRLTVT.

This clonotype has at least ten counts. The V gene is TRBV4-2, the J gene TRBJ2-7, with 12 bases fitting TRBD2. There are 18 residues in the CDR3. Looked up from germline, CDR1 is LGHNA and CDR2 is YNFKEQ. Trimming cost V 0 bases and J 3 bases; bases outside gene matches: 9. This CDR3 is CASSQENRGTSGHYEQYF. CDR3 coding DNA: TGTGCCAGCAGCCAAGAAAACAGGGGGACTAGCGGGCACTACGAGCAGTACTTC.

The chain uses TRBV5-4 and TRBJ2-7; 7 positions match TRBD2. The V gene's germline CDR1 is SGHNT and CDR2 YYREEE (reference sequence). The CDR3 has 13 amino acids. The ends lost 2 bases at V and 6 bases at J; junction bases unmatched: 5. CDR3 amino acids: CASSLPTSAEQYF. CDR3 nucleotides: TGTGCCAGCAGCTTACCCACTAGCGCCGAGCAGTACTTC.

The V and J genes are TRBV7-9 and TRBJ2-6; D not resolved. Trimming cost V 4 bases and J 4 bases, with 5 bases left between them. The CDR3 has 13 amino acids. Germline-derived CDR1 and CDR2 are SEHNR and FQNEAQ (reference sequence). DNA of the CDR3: TGTGCCAGCAGCTCGAGGGGGGCCAACGTCCTGACTTTC. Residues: CASSSRGANVLTF.

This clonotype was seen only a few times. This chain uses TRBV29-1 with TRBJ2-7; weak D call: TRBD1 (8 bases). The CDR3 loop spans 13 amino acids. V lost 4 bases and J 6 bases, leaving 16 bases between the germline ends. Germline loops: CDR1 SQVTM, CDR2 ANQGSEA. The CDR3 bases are TGCAGCGTTGCAGCACAGGGGGAGGGCGAGCAGTACTTC. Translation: CSVAAQGEGEQYF.

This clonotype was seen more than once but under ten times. In DNA, the CDR3 is TGTGCCAGCAGCTTCCGGCAGCAAGCAACCGGGGAGCTGTTTTTT. Translating gives CASSFRQQATGELFF. This chain uses TRBV7-2 with TRBJ2-2; D unresolved. The CDR3 is 15 amino acids. Per the germline V gene, CDR1 is SGHTA and CDR2 is FQGNSA. V was clipped by 3 bases and J by 5 bases, with 13 bases between them.

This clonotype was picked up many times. The CDR3 loop reads CASSLEGNYGYTF. In DNA, the CDR3 is TGTGCCAGCAGTTTGGAGGGGAACTATGGCTACACCTTC. The rearrangement joins TRBV7-9 to TRBJ1-2; possibly TRBD1 for D (5 bases). V shed 6 bases and J shed 2 bases, with 10 bases lying between them. Per the germline V gene, CDR1 is SEHNR and CDR2 is FQNEAQ (reference sequence). The CDR3 covers 13 residues. The variable domain in full, with the rest retrieved from reference TRBV7-9 and TRBJ1-2, is DTGVSQNPRHKITKRGQNVTFRCDPISEHNRLYWYRQTLGQGPEFLTYFQNEAQLEKSRLLSDRFSAERPKGSFSTLEIQRTEQGDSAMYLCASSLEGNYGYTFGSGTRLTVV.

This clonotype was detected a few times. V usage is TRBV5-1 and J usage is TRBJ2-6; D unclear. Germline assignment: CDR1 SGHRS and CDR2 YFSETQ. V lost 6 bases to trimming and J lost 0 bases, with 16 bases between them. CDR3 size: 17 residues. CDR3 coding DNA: TGCGCCAGCACCCGCACCGCCTCGTACTCTGGGGCCAACGTCCTGACTTTC. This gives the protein CASTRTASYSGANVLTF.

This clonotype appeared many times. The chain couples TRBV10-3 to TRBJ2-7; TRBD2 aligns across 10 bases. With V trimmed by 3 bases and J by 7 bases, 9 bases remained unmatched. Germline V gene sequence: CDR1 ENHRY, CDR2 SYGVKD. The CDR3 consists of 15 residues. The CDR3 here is CAISDSLAGAFEQYF. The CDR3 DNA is TGTGCCATCAGTGATTCTCTAGCGGGGGCCTTTGAGCAGTACTTC.

The DNA of the CDR3 is TGTGCCAGCAGCCAAGAGATGGGGACGGGAGGTGATGAGCAGTTCTTC. Translating it yields CASSQEMGTGGDEQFF. The chain is built from TRBV3-1 and TRBJ2-1; TRBD2 matches 7 bases. The CDR3 sequence is 16 residues long. CDR1 and CDR2 from the germline V gene are LGHDT and YNNKEL (reference sequence). The V segment lost 0 bases and the J segment 8 bases; nucleotides outside the gene matches: 10.

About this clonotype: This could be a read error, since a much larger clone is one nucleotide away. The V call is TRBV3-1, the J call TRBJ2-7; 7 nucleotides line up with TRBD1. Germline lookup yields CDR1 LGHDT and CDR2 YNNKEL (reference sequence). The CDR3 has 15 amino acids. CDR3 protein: CATSLDRQSSYEQYF. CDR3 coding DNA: TGTGCCACCAGCTTGGACAGGCAGAGCTCCTACGAGCAGTACTTC.

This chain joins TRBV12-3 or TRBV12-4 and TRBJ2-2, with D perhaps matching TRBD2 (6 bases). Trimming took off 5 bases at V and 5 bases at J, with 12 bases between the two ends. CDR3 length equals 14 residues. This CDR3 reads CASSEALATGELFF. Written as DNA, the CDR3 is TGTGCCAGCAGTGAGGCTCTAGCGACCGGGGAGCTGTTTTTT.

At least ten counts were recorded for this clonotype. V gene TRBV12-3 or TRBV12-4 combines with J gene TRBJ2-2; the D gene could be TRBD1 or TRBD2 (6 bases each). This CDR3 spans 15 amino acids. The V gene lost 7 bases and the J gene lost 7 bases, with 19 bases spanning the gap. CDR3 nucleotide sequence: TGTGCCAGCAATCCGAGGGGGGAGAGGGGCGGGGAGCTGTTTTTT. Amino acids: CASNPRGERGGELFF.

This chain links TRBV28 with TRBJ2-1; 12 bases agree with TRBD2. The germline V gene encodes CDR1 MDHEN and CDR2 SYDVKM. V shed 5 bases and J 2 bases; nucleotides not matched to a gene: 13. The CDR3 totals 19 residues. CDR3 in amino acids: CASSPRLAGAPGPYNEQFF. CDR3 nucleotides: TGTGCCAGCAGTCCACGACTAGCGGGAGCCCCGGGTCCCTACAATGAGCAGTTCTTC. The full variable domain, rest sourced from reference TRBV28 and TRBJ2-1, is DVKVTQSSRYLVKRTGEKVFLECVQDMDHENMFWYRQDPGLGLRLIYFSYDVKMKEKGDIPEGYSVSREKKERFSLILESASTNQTSMYLCASSPRLAGAPGPYNEQFFGPGTRLTVL.

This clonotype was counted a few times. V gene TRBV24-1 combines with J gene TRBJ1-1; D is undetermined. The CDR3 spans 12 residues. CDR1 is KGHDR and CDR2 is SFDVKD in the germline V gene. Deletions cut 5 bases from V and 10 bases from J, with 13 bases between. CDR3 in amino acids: CATSASGRVAFF. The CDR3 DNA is TGTGCCACCAGTGCAAGCGGGAGGGTAGCTTTCTTT.

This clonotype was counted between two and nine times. In DNA, the CDR3 is TGCGCCAGCAGCTTAAGATCTAGCACGAATGAGCAGTTCTTC. It yields the protein CASSLRSSTNEQFF. The chain links TRBV5-1 to TRBJ2-1, with D maybe TRBD2 (5 bases). CDR3 size: 14 residues. Deletions cut 2 bases from V and 7 bases from J, with 13 bases between. Per the germline V gene, CDR1 is SGHRS and CDR2 is YFSETQ.